This TCR beta chain was sequenced in a study of cytomegalovirus exposure and HLA in healthy donors. There are 14 residues in the CDR3. Per the germline V gene, CDR1 is SNHLY and CDR2 is FYNNEI. V gave up 5 bases and J gave up 0 bases, with 8 bases separating them. As to this clone: Its antigen is not identified.

The study ran its PCR with 60 Vbeta and 13 Jbeta primers. Sequencing used immunoSEQ multiplex PCR; TCRdb keeps in-frame clones, though not all of them. The sample data list about 40,000 clones. Study observations and caveats: With further analysis later on, most CMV-associated TCR beta chains appeared HLA-restricted. A likely sequencing artifact accounted for one observed cluster of highly shared sequence variants. Clonal expansion was found to be greater in HLA-associated TCR beta chains than in equally common others in a later analysis. For most subjects, TCR beta sequences were reported to predict HLA-A and HLA-B alleles with accuracy.

This sequence originates from a man aged 25-45 years in good health and CMV-seronegative. The chain uses TRBV2 and TRBJ1-5, with D possibly TRBD1 on 6 matching bases. The sample comprised PBMCs. The chain's CDR3 is CASSRQVSNQPQHF. The DNA of the CDR3 is TGTGCCAGCAGTCGACAGGTTAGCAATCAGCCCCAGCATTTT.